A selection of T cell receptor beta chains follows, all from one sample in a study of T-cell memory formation after mild COVID-19. One entry per CDR3 protein results from TCRdb running MiXCR on the 5' RACE reads. Among 350,000 to 500,000 distinct CDR3 sequences listed, under 25% were seen once. Sequenced input: PBMCs or a T cell subset sorted from them (not recorded which). Every receptor here comes from an adult woman who had mild COVID-19 (a few samples of this study predate the infection). Cell type and time point are not known. Each CDR3 is given with its conserved first and last residue. Fields, in order: D gene, J gene, V gene, clone size, CDR3 protein, CDR3 DNA. D genes are given only for firm matches. Where a row states a size, it is once, few, many or the class of an expanded clone; other rows omit it.

D: NA
J: TRBJ1-2
V: TRBV20-1
size: few
CDR3: CSAWTSYGYTF
DNA: TGCAGTGCTTGGACCTCGTATGGCTACACCTTC

D: NA
J: TRBJ2-1
V: TRBV7-2
size: NA
CDR3: CASSGMRVGNEQFF
DNA: TGTGCCAGCAGCGGGATGAGGGTGGGTAATGAGCAGTTCTTC

D: TRBD1
J: TRBJ2-2
V: TRBV5-1
size: few
CDR3: CASSPGTGAANTGELFF
DNA: TGCGCCAGCAGCCCGGGGACAGGCGCCGCGAACACCGGGGAGCTGTTTTTT

D: TRBD1
J: TRBJ1-6
V: TRBV6-5
size: NA
CDR3: CAIRQGLNSPLHF
DNA: TGTGCCATCCGACAGGGTCTGAATTCACCCCTCCACTTT

D: NA
J: TRBJ2-5
V: TRBV4-3
size: many
CDR3: CASSQELYPMGSETQYF
DNA: TGCGCCAGCAGCCAGGAGTTGTACCCTATGGGTAGCGAGACCCAGTACTTC

D: NA
J: TRBJ2-7
V: TRBV7-2
size: many
CDR3: CASSLGHLYEQYF
DNA: TGTGCCAGCAGCTTAGGGCACCTCTACGAGCAGTACTTC

D: NA
J: TRBJ2-3
V: TRBV7-2
size: few
CDR3: CASSSTGSWTDTQYF
DNA: TGTGCCAGCAGCTCTACGGGCTCGTGGACAGATACGCAGTATTTT

D: TRBD1
J: TRBJ1-1
V: TRBV6-5
size: few
CDR3: CASSYGTGNTEAFF
DNA: TGTGCCAGCAGTTACGGGACAGGGAACACTGAAGCTTTCTTT

D: TRBD1
J: TRBJ2-1
V: TRBV7-8
size: few
CDR3: CATDQGAADEQFF
DNA: TGTGCTACGGACCAGGGGGCCGCCGATGAGCAGTTCTTC

D: NA
J: TRBJ2-7
V: TRBV29-1
size: NA
CDR3: CSVAEVSSYEQYF
DNA: TGCAGCGTTGCGGAGGTTAGCTCCTACGAGCAGTACTTC

D: TRBD2
J: TRBJ2-3
V: TRBV25-1
size: NA
CDR3: CASSDWVSGADTQYF
DNA: TGTGCCAGCAGTGATTGGGTTAGCGGGGCAGATACGCAGTATTTT

D: TRBD2
J: TRBJ2-7
V: TRBV9
size: once
CDR3: CASSVGGKAGVGEQYF
DNA: TGTGCCAGCAGCGTAGGGGGAAAAGCGGGAGTAGGCGAGCAGTACTTC

D: NA
J: TRBJ1-6
V: TRBV14
size: NA
CDR3: CASSQSRGGHSPLHF
DNA: TGTGCCAGCAGCCAATCCCGCGGAGGTCATTCACCCCTCCACTTT

D: TRBD1
J: TRBJ1-5
V: TRBV9
size: NA
CDR3: CASSVGTGNNQPQHF
DNA: TGTGCCAGCAGCGTAGGGACAGGGAACAATCAGCCCCAGCATTTT

D: TRBD2
J: TRBJ2-1
V: TRBV29-1
size: many
CDR3: CSVHSPGLAGRNEQFF
DNA: TGCAGCGTTCATTCCCCGGGACTAGCGGGACGAAATGAGCAGTTCTTC

D: NA
J: TRBJ2-1
V: TRBV4-1
size: NA
CDR3: CASSRSPARGYNEQFF
DNA: TGCGCCAGCAGCCGCTCACCCGCCAGAGGCTACAATGAGCAGTTCTTC

D: TRBD1
J: TRBJ2-2
V: TRBV4-2
size: NA
CDR3: CASSQGFGTVTNTGELFF
DNA: TGTGCCAGCAGCCAAGGATTCGGGACAGTAACGAACACCGGGGAGCTGTTTTTT

D: NA
J: TRBJ1-1
V: TRBV29-1
size: few
CDR3: CSVCTAPANTEAFF
DNA: TGCAGCGTATGTACAGCCCCAGCGAACACTGAAGCTTTCTTT

D: NA
J: TRBJ2-7
V: TRBV7-2
size: NA
CDR3: CASRSRGYEQYF
DNA: TGTGCCAGCAGGTCGCGGGGATACGAGCAGTACTTC

D: NA
J: TRBJ2-5
V: TRBV7-2
size: NA
CDR3: CASSGGTLQETQYF
DNA: TGTGCCAGCAGCGGTGGGACACTCCAAGAGACCCAGTACTTC

D: NA
J: TRBJ1-4
V: TRBV7-9
size: NA
CDR3: CASSLVESTNEKLFF
DNA: TGTGCCAGCAGCTTAGTCGAGTCAACTAATGAAAAACTGTTTTTT

D: TRBD2
J: TRBJ2-1
V: TRBV2
size: NA
CDR3: CASSRTGTTRGGEQFF
DNA: TGTGCCAGCAGTCGTACCGGGACTACGAGGGGAGGCGAGCAGTTCTTC

D: TRBD2
J: TRBJ2-1
V: TRBV11-2
size: few
CDR3: CASSLGTGAGVYAYNEQFF
DNA: TGTGCCAGCAGCTTAGGTACCGGAGCGGGAGTCTACGCCTACAATGAGCAGTTCTTC

D: NA
J: TRBJ2-4
V: TRBV19
size: few
CDR3: CATISRKNIQYF
DNA: TGTGCCACGATCTCGAGAAAAAACATTCAGTACTTC

D: TRBD1
J: TRBJ1-1
V: TRBV7-3
size: few
CDR3: CASSLRTGGNTEAFF
DNA: TGTGCCAGCAGCCTCAGGACAGGGGGTAACACTGAAGCTTTCTTT

D: NA
J: TRBJ2-2
V: TRBV28
size: few
CDR3: CASSPPLLTGELFF
DNA: TGTGCCAGCAGTCCCCCTCTTTTAACCGGGGAGCTGTTTTTT

D: NA
J: TRBJ1-2
V: TRBV6-1
size: NA
CDR3: CASSEAVSPRRYGYTF
DNA: TGTGCCAGCAGTGAAGCCGTCAGCCCGAGAAGGTATGGCTACACCTTC

D: NA
J: TRBJ2-5
V: TRBV2
size: many
CDR3: CASSAQETQYF
DNA: TGTGCCAGCAGTGCGCAAGAGACCCAGTACTTC

D: NA
J: TRBJ1-4
V: TRBV27
size: NA
CDR3: CASSLSVYNEKLFF
DNA: TGTGCCAGCAGTTTGTCGGTGTATAATGAAAAACTGTTTTTT

D: NA
J: TRBJ2-7
V: TRBV18
size: few
CDR3: CASSWTASYEQYF
DNA: TGTGCCAGCTCATGGACTGCTAGCTACGAGCAGTACTTC

D: NA
J: TRBJ2-1
V: TRBV24-1
size: NA
CDR3: CATSWGLNEQFF
DNA: TGTGCCACCAGTTGGGGGTTGAATGAGCAGTTCTTC

D: TRBD1
J: TRBJ2-2
V: TRBV5-6
size: few
CDR3: CASRSGGRSTGELFF
DNA: TGTGCCAGCAGGTCAGGGGGCCGTAGCACCGGGGAGCTGTTTTTT

D: TRBD1
J: TRBJ2-3
V: TRBV5-1
size: NA
CDR3: CASSRTGSSDTQYF
DNA: TGCGCCAGCAGCCGGACAGGGTCATCAGATACGCAGTATTTT

D: NA
J: TRBJ2-7
V: TRBV12-3/TRBV12-4
size: few
CDR3: CASRRGPSDEQYF
DNA: TGTGCCAGCAGACGGGGCCCCTCCGACGAGCAGTACTTC

D: NA
J: TRBJ2-5
V: TRBV7-9
size: few
CDR3: CASSSKTESTQYF
DNA: TGTGCCAGCAGCTCAAAGACTGAATCGACCCAGTACTTC

D: TRBD2
J: TRBJ2-2
V: TRBV11-3
size: NA
CDR3: CASSSSPASGSSGELFF
DNA: TGTGCCAGCAGCTCGTCTCCAGCTAGCGGGAGTTCCGGGGAGCTGTTTTTT

D: TRBD1
J: TRBJ2-7
V: TRBV4-2
size: NA
CDR3: CASSQERGQGAYEQYF
DNA: TGTGCCAGCAGCCAAGAGCGAGGACAGGGCGCCTACGAGCAGTACTTC

D: TRBD1
J: TRBJ2-5
V: TRBV5-1
size: NA
CDR3: CASSPGTGGPSETQYF
DNA: TGCGCCAGCAGCCCCGGGACAGGGGGCCCCTCGGAGACCCAGTACTTC

D: NA
J: TRBJ1-6
V: TRBV20-1
size: NA
CDR3: CSAREGEMNSPLHF
DNA: TGCAGTGCTAGAGAAGGGGAGATGAATTCACCCCTCCACTTT

D: NA
J: TRBJ2-3
V: TRBV27
size: NA
CDR3: CASSRLRVEGSTDTQYF
DNA: TGTGCCAGCAGCCGTCTCAGGGTAGAGGGTAGCACAGATACGCAGTATTTT

D: NA
J: TRBJ1-2
V: TRBV7-2
size: NA
CDR3: CASSLEAYDGYTF
DNA: TGTGCCAGCAGCTTAGAGGCGTACGATGGCTACACCTTC

D: TRBD2
J: TRBJ2-3
V: TRBV11-2
size: few
CDR3: CASSSAGGPDTQYF
DNA: TGTGCCAGCAGCTCGGCGGGAGGTCCAGATACGCAGTATTTT

D: NA
J: TRBJ2-3
V: TRBV5-1
size: NA
CDR3: CASRWQDTQYF
DNA: TGCGCCAGCAGGTGGCAGGATACGCAGTATTTT

D: TRBD1
J: TRBJ2-1
V: TRBV7-9
size: NA
CDR3: CASSLAARGREQFF
DNA: TGTGCCAGCAGCTTAGCCGCCAGGGGGCGTGAGCAGTTCTTC

D: NA
J: TRBJ1-1
V: TRBV5-1
size: few
CDR3: CASSLDLATTEAFF
DNA: TGCGCCAGCAGCTTGGATTTAGCGACCACTGAAGCTTTCTTT

D: NA
J: TRBJ1-2
V: TRBV5-1
size: many
CDR3: CASSLGQIYGYTF
DNA: TGCGCCAGCAGCTTGGGGCAGATCTATGGCTACACCTTC

D: TRBD2
J: TRBJ2-1
V: TRBV29-1
size: NA
CDR3: CSVEGSSGGTSYNEQFF
DNA: TGCAGCGTTGAAGGGAGTAGCGGGGGGACCTCCTACAATGAGCAGTTCTTC

D: NA
J: TRBJ2-7
V: TRBV6-5
size: NA
CDR3: CASSRESRAYEQYF
DNA: TGTGCCAGCAGTCGGGAGTCCAGGGCCTACGAGCAGTACTTC

D: NA
J: TRBJ1-5
V: TRBV7-2
size: NA
CDR3: CASSLGAVSNQPQHF
DNA: TGTGCCAGCAGCTTAGGGGCGGTTAGCAATCAGCCCCAGCATTTT

D: TRBD1
J: TRBJ2-3
V: TRBV7-8
size: many
CDR3: CASSLGDRRTDTQYF
DNA: TGTGCCAGCAGCTTGGGGGACAGGCGGACAGATACGCAGTATTTT